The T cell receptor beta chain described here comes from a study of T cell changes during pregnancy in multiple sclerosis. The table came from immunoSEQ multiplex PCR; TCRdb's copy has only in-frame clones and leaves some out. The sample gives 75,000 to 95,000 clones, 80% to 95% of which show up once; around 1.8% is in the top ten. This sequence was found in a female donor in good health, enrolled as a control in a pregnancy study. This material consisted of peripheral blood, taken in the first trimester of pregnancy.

CDR3 amino acids: CASSWGQGSYNEQFF. DNA of the CDR3: TGTGCCAGCAGCTGGGGACAGGGTTCTTACAATGAGCAGTTCTTC. The rearrangement links TRBV11-2 to TRBJ2-1; 9 nucleotides align to TRBD1. CDR1 SGHAT and CDR2 FQNNGV come from the germline V gene. CDR3 length: 15 amino acids. Germline trimming cut 4 bases from V and 4 bases from J; bases unmatched to any gene: 5.